These T cell receptor beta chains were read from a single sample in a study of control samples from healthy donors and cancer patients. Here immunoSEQ multiplex PCR was the method, and the copy in TCRdb shows in-frame clones only, minus some. This table holds about 110,000 clones, 85% to 90% found once. The sample taken for sequencing was blood. The receptors derive from a woman in her forties or fifties in good health. Both conserved end residues are part of each CDR3. Each record gives: J gene, V gene, clone size, CDR3 length, D gene, CDR3 protein, CDR3 DNA. The D gene is left open where the match is weak. Size is stated for part of the rows, as once, few or many counts, or as a class when the clone is expanded.

>TRBJ2-5|TRBV14|NA|12|NA
CASSQDIETQYF
TGTGCCAGCAGCCAGGACATTGAGACCCAGTACTTC
>TRBJ2-1|TRBV5-8|NA|11|NA
CASSLENEQFF
TGTGCCAGCAGCCTAGAGAATGAGCAGTTCTTC
>TRBJ2-2|TRBV18|NA|13|NA
CASSLGQNGELFF
TGTGCCAGCTCACTTGGACAGAACGGGGAGCTGTTTTTT
>TRBJ2-2|TRBV19|NA|15|NA
CASSPGTSNTGELFF
TGTGCCAGTTCTCCCGGGACTTCCAACACCGGGGAGCTGTTTTTT
>TRBJ2-3|TRBV6-5|NA|14|NA
CASSYGGSVDTQYF
TGTGCCAGCAGTTACGGGGGGTCGGTAGATACGCAGTATTTT
>TRBJ1-2|TRBV28|few|17|TRBD1
CASSLGSTGGKNYGYTF
TGTGCCAGCAGTTTGGGGTCGACAGGGGGCAAAAACTATGGCTACACCTTC
>TRBJ1-1|TRBV5-1|NA|16|TRBD1
CASSLGFGTGNAEAFF
TGCGCCAGCAGCTTGGGTTTTGGGACAGGGAACGCTGAAGCTTTCTTT
>TRBJ2-5|TRBV19|NA|15|TRBD2
CASSMAASGQETQYF
TGTGCCAGTAGTATGGCGGCTAGCGGACAAGAGACCCAGTACTTC
>TRBJ2-3|TRBV9|NA|16|TRBD2
CASSPGSGGETDTQYF
TGTGCCAGCAGCCCAGGTAGCGGGGGGGAGACAGATACGCAGTATTTT
>TRBJ2-3|TRBV6-4|few|16|TRBD1
CASSDGAGTGSDTQYF
TGTGCCAGCAGTGACGGGGCCGGGACAGGGTCAGATACGCAGTATTTT
>TRBJ2-5|TRBV3-1/TRBV3-2|NA|16|NA
CASSLKLGTAQETQYF
TGTGCCAGCAGCCTTAAACTTGGGACCGCTCAAGAGACCCAGTACTTC
>TRBJ2-2|TRBV6-5|NA|14|TRBD1
CASSYGTGGGELFF
TGTGCCAGCAGTTACGGGACAGGAGGCGGGGAGCTGTTTTTT
>TRBJ2-1|TRBV30|NA|15|TRBD2
CAWATGLGLYNEQFF
TGTGCCTGGGCCACTGGACTAGGACTATACAATGAGCAGTTCTTC
>TRBJ2-6|TRBV19|NA|15|NA
CASSTLGSGANVLTF
TGTGCCAGTAGTACCCTGGGCTCTGGGGCCAACGTCCTGACTTTC
>TRBJ2-7|TRBV6-5|few|14|NA
CASSWLVGNYEQYF
TGTGCCAGCAGTTGGCTAGTAGGGAACTACGAGCAGTACTTC
>TRBJ2-3|TRBV5-1|NA|15|TRBD2
CASSLTSGSTDTQYF
TGCGCCAGCAGCTTGACTAGCGGGAGTACAGATACGCAGTATTTT
>TRBJ2-5|TRBV5-4|NA|15|NA
CASSLFLASQETQYF
TGTGCCAGCAGCTTGTTTTTGGCTAGCCAAGAGACCCAGTACTTC
>TRBJ1-2|TRBV11-1|NA|14|NA
CASSQLRANYGYTF
TGTGCCAGCAGCCAGCTCAGGGCTAACTATGGCTACACCTTC
>TRBJ1-4|TRBV6-5|medium-sized|14|NA
CASKHQNTNEKLFF
TGTGCCAGCAAGCATCAGAATACTAATGAAAAACTGTTTTTT
>TRBJ1-4|TRBV5-6|NA|15|TRBD1
CASSLNRGGREKLFF
TGTGCCAGCAGCTTGAACAGGGGAGGGCGTGAAAAACTGTTTTTT
>TRBJ1-5|TRBV6-6|NA|12|NA
CASSYFRGPQHF
TGTGCCAGCAGTTACTTCCGGGGCCCCCAGCATTTT
>TRBJ2-1|TRBV3-1/TRBV3-2|NA|15|NA
CASSAPTGSRYEQFF
TGTGCCAGCAGCGCCCCCACGGGTAGCAGGTATGAGCAGTTCTTC
>TRBJ1-1|TRBV19|NA|14|NA
CASSRLRVDTEAFF
TGTGCCAGTAGTCGTCTCAGGGTCGACACTGAAGCTTTCTTT
>TRBJ2-1|TRBV7-3|NA|16|TRBD2
CASSSTSGWKYNEQFF
TGTGCCAGCAGCTCCACTAGCGGGTGGAAATACAATGAGCAGTTCTTC
>TRBJ2-3|TRBV5-1|NA|17|TRBD2
CASSLGLAGERTDTQYF
TGCGCCAGCAGCTTGGGACTAGCGGGGGAGCGCACAGATACGCAGTATTTT
>TRBJ2-1|TRBV6-4|NA|14|TRBD1
CASSRGTGVGEQFF
TGTGCCAGCAGTAGAGGGACAGGGGTAGGTGAGCAGTTCTTC
>TRBJ1-1|TRBV29-1|NA|14|NA
CSVEDSAVNTEAFF
TGCAGCGTTGAAGATTCGGCAGTGAACACTGAAGCTTTCTTT
>TRBJ1-2|TRBV10-3|NA|12|TRBD1
CAISPTGDGYTF
TGTGCCATCAGTCCAACAGGGGATGGCTACACCTTC
>TRBJ1-2|TRBV29-1|NA|11|NA
CSGGSNYGYTF
TGCAGCGGAGGGAGCAACTATGGCTACACCTTC
>TRBJ1-3|TRBV29-1|NA|16|NA
CSAISRIGVSGNTIYF
TGCAGCGCGATTAGCAGGATAGGGGTCTCTGGAAACACCATATATTTT
>TRBJ1-6|TRBV6-5|NA|13|NA
CASRAGSSSPLHF
TGTGCCAGCCGGGCGGGGTCTAGCTCACCCCTCCACTTT
>TRBJ2-6|TRBV2|NA|16|NA
CASSDPSRSGANVLTF
TGTGCCAGCAGTGACCCCTCGCGCTCTGGGGCCAACGTCCTGACTTTC
>TRBJ2-2|TRBV4-3|NA|16|NA
CASSRATLANTGELFF
TGCGCCAGCAGCCGCGCTACCCTCGCGAACACCGGGGAGCTGTTTTTT
>TRBJ2-5|TRBV4-1|NA|17|TRBD2
CASSRAGSTGGRETQYF
TGCGCCAGCAGCCGGGCTGGGTCGACGGGAGGCCGAGAGACCCAGTACTTC
>TRBJ1-2|TRBV7-3|once|15|NA
CASSLTADGNYGYTF
TGTGCCAGCAGCTTAACGGCGGACGGGAACTATGGCTACACCTTC
>TRBJ1-5|TRBV6-5|NA|14|TRBD1
CASSKTGSNQPQHF
TGTGCCAGCAGCAAGACAGGGAGCAATCAGCCCCAGCATTTT
>TRBJ1-2|TRBV7-9|NA|11|NA
CASSSYYGYTF
TGTGCCAGCAGCTCTTACTATGGCTACACCTTC
>TRBJ1-1|TRBV6-2/TRBV6-3|NA|16|NA
CASSYYEGKSTLEAFF
TGTGCCAGCAGTTACTATGAGGGGAAATCGACCCTTGAAGCTTTCTTT
>TRBJ1-6|TRBV9|NA|14|TRBD1
CASSVGTGNSPLHF
TGTGCCAGCAGCGTAGGGACAGGCAATTCACCCCTCCACTTT
>TRBJ1-5|TRBV7-2|once|13|NA
CASSPGQNQPQHF
TGTGCCAGCAGCCCTGGACAGAATCAGCCCCAGCATTTT
>TRBJ1-1|TRBV19|NA|15|NA
CASSSWTGMNTEAFF
TGTGCCAGTAGTTCCTGGACGGGGATGAACACTGAAGCTTTCTTT
>TRBJ2-3|TRBV3-1/TRBV3-2|NA|16|NA
CASSQGLSGGGSTQYF
TGTGCCAGCAGCCAAGGGCTTAGCGGAGGAGGGTCTACGCAGTATTTT
>TRBJ1-2|TRBV7-9|few|12|NA
CASSRGPYGYTF
TGTGCCAGCAGCAGGGGTCCCTATGGCTACACCTTC
>TRBJ1-2|TRBV6-5|NA|15|TRBD1
CASGVRQGVGLLRAF
TGTGCCAGTGGGGTTCGACAGGGAGTAGGTCTTCTTCGGGCCTTC
>TRBJ2-3|TRBV20-1|NA|11|NA
CSSNSAGTQYF
TGCAGTTCTAACTCCGCAGGCACGCAGTATTTT
>TRBJ1-4|TRBV6-1|NA|18|NA
CASSEGLDGPRTNEKLFF
TGTGCCAGCAGTGAGGGGCTGGATGGTCCCAGGACTAATGAAAAACTGTTTTTT
>TRBJ1-4|TRBV4-1|many|17|TRBD1
CASSQGPQGATNEKLFF
TGCGCCAGCAGCCAAGGCCCCCAGGGGGCGACTAATGAAAAACTGTTTTTT
>TRBJ2-5|TRBV28|few|15|NA
CASSLSPAPQETQYF
TGTGCCAGCAGTTTATCCCCAGCGCCACAAGAGACCCAGTACTTC
>TRBJ1-1|TRBV27|once|13|NA
CASSKGLSTEAFF
TGTGCCAGCAGTAAGGGGCTTTCCACTGAAGCTTTCTTT
>TRBJ1-3|TRBV11-2|NA|11|NA
CASSLKNTIYF
TGTGCCAGCAGCTTGAAAAACACCATATATTTT
>TRBJ2-7|TRBV5-1|NA|15|NA
CASSLVSSAAYEQYF
TGCGCCAGCAGCTTGGTGTCAAGCGCGGCCTACGAGCAGTACTTC
>TRBJ1-1|TRBV10-3|NA|17|NA
CAISESGHLITDTEAFF
TGTGCCATCAGTGAGTCTGGGCATCTCATTACGGACACTGAAGCTTTCTTT
>TRBJ1-1|TRBV5-1|NA|16|NA
CASSLVSRVGNTEAFF
TGCGCCAGCAGCTTGGTCTCCCGTGTAGGGAACACTGAAGCTTTCTTT
>TRBJ1-4|TRBV6-5|NA|15|TRBD1
CASSYSDRGLEKLFF
TGTGCCAGCAGTTACTCGGACAGGGGGCTGGAAAAACTGTTTTTT
>TRBJ1-1|TRBV11-1|NA|16|TRBD1
CASSRSVTGETTEAFF
TGTGCCAGCAGCCGAAGCGTAACAGGGGAGACCACTGAAGCTTTCTTT